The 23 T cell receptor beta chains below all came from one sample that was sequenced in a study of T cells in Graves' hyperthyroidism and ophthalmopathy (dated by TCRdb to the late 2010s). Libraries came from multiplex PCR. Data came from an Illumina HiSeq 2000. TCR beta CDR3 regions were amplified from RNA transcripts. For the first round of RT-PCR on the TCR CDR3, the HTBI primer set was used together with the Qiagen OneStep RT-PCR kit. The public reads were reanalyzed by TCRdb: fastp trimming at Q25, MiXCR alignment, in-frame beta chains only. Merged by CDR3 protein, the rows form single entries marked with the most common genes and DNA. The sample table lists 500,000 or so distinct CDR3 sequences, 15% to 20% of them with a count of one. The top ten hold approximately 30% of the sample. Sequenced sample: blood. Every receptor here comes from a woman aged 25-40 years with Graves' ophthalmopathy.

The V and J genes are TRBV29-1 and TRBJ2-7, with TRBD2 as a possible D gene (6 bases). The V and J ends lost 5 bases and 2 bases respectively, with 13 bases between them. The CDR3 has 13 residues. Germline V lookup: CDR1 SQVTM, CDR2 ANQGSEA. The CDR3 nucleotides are TGCAGCGTTCGGAGGGAATCTACCTACGAGCAGTACTTC. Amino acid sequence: CSVRRESTYEQYF.

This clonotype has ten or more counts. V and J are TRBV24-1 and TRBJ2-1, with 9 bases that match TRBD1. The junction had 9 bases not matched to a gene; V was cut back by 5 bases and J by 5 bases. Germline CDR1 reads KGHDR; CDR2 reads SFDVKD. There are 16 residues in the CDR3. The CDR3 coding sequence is TGTGCCACCAGTGGCCCACAGGGGGCATTCAACAATGAGCAGTTCTTC. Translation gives CATSGPQGAFNNEQFF.

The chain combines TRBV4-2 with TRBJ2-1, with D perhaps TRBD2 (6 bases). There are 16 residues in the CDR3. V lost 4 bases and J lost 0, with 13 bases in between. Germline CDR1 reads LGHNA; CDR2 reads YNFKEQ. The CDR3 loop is CASSPGRGSSYNEQFF. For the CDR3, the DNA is TGTGCCAGCAGCCCCGGGCGGGGAAGCTCCTACAATGAGCAGTTCTTC.

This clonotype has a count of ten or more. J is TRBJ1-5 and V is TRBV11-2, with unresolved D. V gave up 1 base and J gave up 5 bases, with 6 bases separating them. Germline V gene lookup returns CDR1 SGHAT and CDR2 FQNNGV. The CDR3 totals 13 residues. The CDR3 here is CASSLGLDQPQHF. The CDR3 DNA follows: TGTGCCAGCAGCTTAGGTCTGGATCAGCCCCAGCATTTT.

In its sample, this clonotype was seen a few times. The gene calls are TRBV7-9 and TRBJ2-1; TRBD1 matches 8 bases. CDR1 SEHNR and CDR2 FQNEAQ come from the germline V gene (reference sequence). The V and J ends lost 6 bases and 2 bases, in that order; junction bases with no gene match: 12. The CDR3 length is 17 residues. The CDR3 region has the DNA TGTGCCAGCAGTCCATCACCAGACAGGGGCCCCTACAATGAGCAGTTCTTC. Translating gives CASSPSPDRGPYNEQFF.

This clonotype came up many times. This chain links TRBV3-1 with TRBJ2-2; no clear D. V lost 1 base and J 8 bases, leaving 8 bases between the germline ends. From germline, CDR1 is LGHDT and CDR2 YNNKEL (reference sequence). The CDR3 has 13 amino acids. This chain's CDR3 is CASSQVDRGELFF. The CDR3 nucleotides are TGTGCCAGCAGCCAAGTAGACCGTGGGGAGCTGTTTTTT. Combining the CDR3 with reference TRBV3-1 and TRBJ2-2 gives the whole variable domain DTAVSQTPKYLVTQMGNDKSIKCEQNLGHDTMYWYKQDSKKFLKIMFSYNNKELIINETVPNRFSPKSPDKAHLNLHINSLELGDSAVYFCASSQVDRGELFFGEGSRLTVL.

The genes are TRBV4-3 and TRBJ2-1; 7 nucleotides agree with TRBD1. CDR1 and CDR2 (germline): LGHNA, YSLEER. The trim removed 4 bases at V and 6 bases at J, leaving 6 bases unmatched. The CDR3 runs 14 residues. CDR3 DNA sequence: TGCGCCAGCAGCCGAAAGGGGACAGTCAATGAGCAGTTCTTC. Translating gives CASSRKGTVNEQFF.

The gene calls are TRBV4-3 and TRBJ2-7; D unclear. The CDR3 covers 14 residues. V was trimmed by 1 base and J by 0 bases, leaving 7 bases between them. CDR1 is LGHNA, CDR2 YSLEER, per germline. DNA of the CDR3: TGCGCCAGCAGCCAAGTGGCGGACTCCTACGAGCAGTACTTC. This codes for CASSQVADSYEQYF.

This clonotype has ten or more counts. The CDR3 region is CASRPYWDSAAREQYF. In nucleotides, the CDR3 is TGTGCCAGCAGGCCCTACTGGGACAGCGCGGCGAGGGAGCAGTACTTC. The chain uses TRBV6-2 or TRBV6-3 and TRBJ2-7; 7 positions match TRBD1. The junction had 18 bases not matched to a gene; V was cut back by 6 bases and J by 7 bases. The germline V gene encodes CDR1 MNHEY and CDR2 SVGEGT. The CDR3 is made up of 16 amino acids.

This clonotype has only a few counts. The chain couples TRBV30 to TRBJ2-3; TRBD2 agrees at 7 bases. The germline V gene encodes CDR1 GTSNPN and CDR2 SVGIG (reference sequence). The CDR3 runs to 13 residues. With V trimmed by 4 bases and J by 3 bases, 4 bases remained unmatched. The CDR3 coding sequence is TGTGCCTGGACCTGGGGGGGAACAGATACGCAGTATTTT. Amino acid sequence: CAWTWGGTDTQYF. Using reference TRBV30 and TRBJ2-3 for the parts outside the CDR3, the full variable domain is SQTIHQWPATLVQPVGSPLSLECTVEGTSNPNLYWYRQAAGRGLQLLFYSVGIGQISSEVPQNLSASRPQDRQFILSSKKLLLSDSGFYLCAWTWGGTDTQYFGPGTRLTVL.

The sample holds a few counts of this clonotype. In nucleotides, the CDR3 is TGTGCCAGTAGTACCATCGGGATTAGCAATCAGCCCCAGCATTTT. This gives the protein CASSTIGISNQPQHF. V is TRBV19 and J is TRBJ1-5, with D unresolved. Germline V gene lookup returns CDR1 LNHDA and CDR2 SQIVND (reference sequence). Trimming removed 4 bases at V and 0 bases at J, with 10 bases between. The CDR3 contains 15 residues.

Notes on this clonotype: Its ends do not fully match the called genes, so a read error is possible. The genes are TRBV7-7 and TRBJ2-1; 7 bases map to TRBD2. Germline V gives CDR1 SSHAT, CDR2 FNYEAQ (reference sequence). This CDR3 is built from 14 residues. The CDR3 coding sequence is TGTGCTAGCAGCTTAGTAGGGGAGGGGAATGAGCAGTTCTTC. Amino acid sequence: CASSLVGEGNEQFF.

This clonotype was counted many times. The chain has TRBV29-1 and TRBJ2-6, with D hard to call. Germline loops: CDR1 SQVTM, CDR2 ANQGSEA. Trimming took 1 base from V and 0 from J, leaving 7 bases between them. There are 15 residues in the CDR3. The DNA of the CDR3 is TGCAGCGTTGAAGCGCAAAACTCTGGGGCCAACGTCCTGACTTTC. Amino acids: CSVEAQNSGANVLTF.

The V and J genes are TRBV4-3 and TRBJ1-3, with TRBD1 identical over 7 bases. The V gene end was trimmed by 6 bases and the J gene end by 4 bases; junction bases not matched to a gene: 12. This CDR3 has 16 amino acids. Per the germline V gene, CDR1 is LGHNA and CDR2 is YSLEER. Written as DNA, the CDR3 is TGCGCCAGCAGGCTTACGCCGGGACAGCCAGGAAACACCATATATTTT. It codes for CASRLTPGQPGNTIYF.

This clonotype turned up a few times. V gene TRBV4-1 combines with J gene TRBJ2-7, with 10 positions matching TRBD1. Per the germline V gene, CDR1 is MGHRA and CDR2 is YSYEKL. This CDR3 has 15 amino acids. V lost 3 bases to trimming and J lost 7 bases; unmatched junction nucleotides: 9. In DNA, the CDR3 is TGCGCCAGCAGCCAGGCCGGGACAGGGGTAGTAGAGCAGTACTTC. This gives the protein CASSQAGTGVVEQYF.

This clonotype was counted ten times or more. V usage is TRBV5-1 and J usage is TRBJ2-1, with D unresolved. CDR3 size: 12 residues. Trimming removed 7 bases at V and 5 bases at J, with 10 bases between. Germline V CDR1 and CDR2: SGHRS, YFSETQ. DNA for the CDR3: TGCGCCAGCGGAGTTTGGGACAATGAGCAGTTCTTC. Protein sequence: CASGVWDNEQFF. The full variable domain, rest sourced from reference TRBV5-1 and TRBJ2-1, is KAGVTQTPRYLIKTRGQQVTLSCSPISGHRSVSWYQQTPGQGLQFLFEYFSETQRNKGNFPGRFSGRQFSNSRSEMNVSTLELGDSALYLCASGVWDNEQFFGPGTRLTVL.

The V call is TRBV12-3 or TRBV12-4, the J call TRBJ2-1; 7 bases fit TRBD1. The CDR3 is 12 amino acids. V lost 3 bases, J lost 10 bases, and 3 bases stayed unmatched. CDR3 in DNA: TGTGCCAGCAGTTTCCTCAGGGGGGAGCAGTTCTTC. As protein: CASSFLRGEQFF.

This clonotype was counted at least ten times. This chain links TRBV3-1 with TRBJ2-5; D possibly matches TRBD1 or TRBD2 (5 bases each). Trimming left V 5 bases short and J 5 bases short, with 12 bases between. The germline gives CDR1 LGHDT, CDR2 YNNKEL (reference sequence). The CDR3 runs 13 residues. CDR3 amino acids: CASSTGTRETQYF. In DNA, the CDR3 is TGTGCCAGCAGCACCGGGACCCGGGAGACCCAGTACTTC.

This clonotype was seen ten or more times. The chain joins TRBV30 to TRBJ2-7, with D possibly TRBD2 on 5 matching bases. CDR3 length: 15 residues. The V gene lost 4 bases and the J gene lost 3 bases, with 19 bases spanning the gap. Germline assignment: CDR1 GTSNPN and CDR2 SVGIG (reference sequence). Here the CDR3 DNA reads TGTGCCTGGAAATACATCAGCGGACCCTTCTACGAGCAGTACTTC. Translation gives CAWKYISGPFYEQYF. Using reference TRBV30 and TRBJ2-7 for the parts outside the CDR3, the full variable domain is SQTIHQWPATLVQPVGSPLSLECTVEGTSNPNLYWYRQAAGRGLQLLFYSVGIGQISSEVPQNLSASRPQDRQFILSSKKLLLSDSGFYLCAWKYISGPFYEQYFGPGTRLTVT.

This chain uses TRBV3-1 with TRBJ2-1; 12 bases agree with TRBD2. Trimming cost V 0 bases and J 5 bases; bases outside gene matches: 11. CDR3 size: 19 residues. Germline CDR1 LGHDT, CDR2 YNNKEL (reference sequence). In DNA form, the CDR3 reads TGTGCCAGCAGCCAAGATTATACTAGCGGGAGGCCCTTTAACAATGAGCAGTTCTTC. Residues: CASSQDYTSGRPFNNEQFF.

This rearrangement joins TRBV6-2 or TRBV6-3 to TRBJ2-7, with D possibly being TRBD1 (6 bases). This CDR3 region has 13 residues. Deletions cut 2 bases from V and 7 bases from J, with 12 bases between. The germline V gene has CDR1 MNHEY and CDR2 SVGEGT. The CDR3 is CASSYDRLGEQYF. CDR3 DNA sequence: TGTGCCAGCAGTTACGACAGGCTGGGGGAGCAGTACTTC.

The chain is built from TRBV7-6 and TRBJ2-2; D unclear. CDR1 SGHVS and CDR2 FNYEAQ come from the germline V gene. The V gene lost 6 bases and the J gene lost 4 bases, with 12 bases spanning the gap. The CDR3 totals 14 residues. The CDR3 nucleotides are TGTGCCAGCAGTTCCGGCTGGATCACCGGGGAGCTGTTTTTT. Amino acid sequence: CASSSGWITGELFF.

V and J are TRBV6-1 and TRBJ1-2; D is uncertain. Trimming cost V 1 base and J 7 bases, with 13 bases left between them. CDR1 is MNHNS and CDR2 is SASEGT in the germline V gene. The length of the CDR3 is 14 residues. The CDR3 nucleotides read TGTGCCAGCAGTGAAGAATTCTGGGAGCCTGGCTACACCTTC. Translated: CASSEEFWEPGYTF.